This record covers a single TCR beta chain. No antigen is known for it. CDR1 is SGHRS, CDR2 YFSETQ, per germline. V shed 7 bases and J 2 bases; nucleotides not matched to a gene: 6. The CDR3 loop spans 14 amino acids. This sample was taken from a study of T cell responses to AZD1222 COVID-19 vaccine. Findings and limits, study-wide: Spike was spanned by vaccine-associated CD4 TCRs, with dominance at 160-218 and 743-854. Just 6 or 7 AZD1222 recipients were seropositive at baseline. A mostly white British donor set with more females was recruited, and clonal diversity was possibly underestimated. Repertoire sampling was restricted to post-peak T cell response timepoints.

This table comes from immunoSEQ multiplex PCR, and its TCRdb copy is limited to in-frame clones, with some not included. The sample shows 160,000 or so clones, approximately 91% of them seen only once. This TCR was sampled from an adult in good health. The rearrangement links TRBV5-1 to TRBJ2-5, with 9 bases fitting TRBD1. The material was peripheral blood, obtained on day 0 of AZD1222 vaccination. The CDR3 loop is CASAPTGGQETQYF. In DNA, the CDR3 is TGCGCCAGCGCACCGACAGGGGGACAAGAGACCCAGTACTTC.